This is a list of T cell receptor beta chains from one sample in a study of CD8+CD57+ T cells in acquired aplastic anemia. One entry per CDR3 protein, called by TCRdb with MiXCR from the reads. The sample records 270,000 or so distinct CDR3 sequences, approximately 82% being singletons. The source material was sorted CD4+, CD8+, or CD8+CD57+ T cells (not recorded which) from PBMCs. The receptors originated from a human donor with aplastic anemia. The CDR3 runs from the conserved cysteine through the conserved F or W. A D gene is named only where the DNA matches it firmly. Clone size is shown for a subset of rows, as once, few, many or a class of expanded clone.

V gene	clone size	J gene	D gene	CDR3 protein
TRBV24-1	once	TRBJ2-2	-	CATMAGETGEVSF
TRBV24-1	-	TRBJ2-1	TRBD2	CATRSSGGRDEQFF
TRBV2	-	TRBJ2-6	-	CASSEAGSYGPHHLSF
TRBV7-9	-	TRBJ2-1	TRBD1	CASSLSGQVYLHFQFF
TRBV7-9	few	TRBJ2-5	-	CASSRGGETQYF
TRBV9	-	TRBJ2-7	-	CASSPRAASYNSEQYF
TRBV19	-	TRBJ2-3	-	CASSVAGESTNEQYF
TRBV24-1	-	TRBJ2-1	TRBD2	CATSDKRSGGGDEQFF
TRBV11-2	-	TRBJ2-1	-	CASSEGLTDEQFF
TRBV2	-	TRBJ2-3	TRBD1	CASSPTGRPTDTQYF
TRBV19	-	TRBJ1-2	-	CASGTAGGALIDYTF
TRBV7-8	-	TRBJ1-6	-	CASSLGSCPSPHHF
TRBV15	-	TRBJ2-3	-	CFCSRGIEQDTQYF
TRBV5-1	-	TRBJ2-3	-	CASSSGGEGDTQYF
TRBV7-6	-	TRBJ2-3	-	CASTLGGVPSAPYF
TRBV2	-	-	-	CASSDGGLEAQFF
TRBV7-8	-	TRBJ1-2	TRBD1	CASSSDRAGYTF
TRBV12-5	-	TRBJ2-7	-	CASGLGLRGFGEQYF
TRBV2	-	TRBJ2-1	-	CASIHVTQVYNEQFF
TRBV20-1	-	TRBJ2-7	-	CSARDRDYEQYF
TRBV15	-	TRBJ2-3	-	CATSNRTDSGSTDTQYF
TRBV2	-	TRBJ2-3	-	CASGVGGTGTDTQCF
TRBV5-1	-	TRBJ2-3	-	CASSAGLADTQYF
TRBV5-4	-	TRBJ2-3	-	CASGLVASDTQYF
TRBV2	-	TRBJ2-3	-	CASSYGGTPDTQYF
TRBV7-2	-	TRBJ2-1	TRBD2	CASSLQGGAGRDEQFF